One TCR beta chain is described in this entry. Its target antigen remains unknown. Base-call qualities are not available, and no considerably larger clone is one nucleotide away. The CDR3 measures 15 amino acids from cysteine to phenylalanine. Solely the CDR3 DNA is kept, with 45 bases framed from the first base. Via the germline V gene, CDR1 is ENHRY and CDR2 SYGVKD. V has 0 bases trimmed and J has 5 bases trimmed; junction bases matching no gene number 5. Library generation was performed with the immunoSEQ multiplex PCR assay. Entries here come from immuneACCESS through TCRdb and include only in-frame sequences with V and J called. Some clones fail to appear in such tables; in the studies checked, an unresolved V gene covers under half of the shortfall, and the cause of the remainder is unknown. The sample yields under 55,000 clones; less than 95% were counted once. The ten largest clones take up around 0.31% of the sample.

The data were taken from a study of T cell changes during pregnancy in multiple sclerosis (dated by TCRdb to the late 2010s). As for the study more broadly: In women with multiple sclerosis, the researchers looked at how the T cell repertoire shifted as pregnancy progressed.

The receptor chain draws on TRBV10-3 and TRBJ1-1, with 8 central nucleotides matching TRBD1. This TCR came from a female donor with multiple sclerosis, enrolled in a pregnancy study. The material was CD4+ T cells from peripheral blood mononuclear cells, obtained in the third trimester of pregnancy. The nucleotides read TGTGCCATCAGTGAGTCGGACAGGGAGGGTACTGAAGCTTTCTTT. The resulting protein is CAISESDREGTEAFF.